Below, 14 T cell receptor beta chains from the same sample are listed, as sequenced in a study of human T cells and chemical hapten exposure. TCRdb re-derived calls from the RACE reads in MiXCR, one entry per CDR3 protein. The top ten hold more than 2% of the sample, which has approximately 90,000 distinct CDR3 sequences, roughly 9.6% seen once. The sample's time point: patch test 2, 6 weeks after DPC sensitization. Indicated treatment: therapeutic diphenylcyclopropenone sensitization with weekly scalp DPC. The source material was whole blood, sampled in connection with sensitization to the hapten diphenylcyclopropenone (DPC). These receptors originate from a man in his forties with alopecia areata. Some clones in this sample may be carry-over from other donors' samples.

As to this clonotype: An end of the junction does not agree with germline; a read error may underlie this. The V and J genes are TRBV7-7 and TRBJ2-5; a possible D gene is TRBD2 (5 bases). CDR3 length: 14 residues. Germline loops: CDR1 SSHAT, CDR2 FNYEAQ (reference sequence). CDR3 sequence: CASSLVRGSETQYF. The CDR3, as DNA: TGTGCTAGCAGCTTAGTCCGAGGGTCAGAGACCCAGTACTTC.

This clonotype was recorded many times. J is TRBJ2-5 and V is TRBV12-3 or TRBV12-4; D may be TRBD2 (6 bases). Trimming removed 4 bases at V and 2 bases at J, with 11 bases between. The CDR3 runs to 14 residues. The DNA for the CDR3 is TGTGCCAGCAGTTGGCGGGATTCACAAGAGACCCAGTACTTC. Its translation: CASSWRDSQETQYF.

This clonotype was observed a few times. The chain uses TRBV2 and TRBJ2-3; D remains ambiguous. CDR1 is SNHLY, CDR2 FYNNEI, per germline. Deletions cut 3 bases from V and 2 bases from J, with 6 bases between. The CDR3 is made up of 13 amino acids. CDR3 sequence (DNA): TGTGCCAGCAGTGACTTCCTCACAGATACGCAGTATTTT. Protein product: CASSDFLTDTQYF.

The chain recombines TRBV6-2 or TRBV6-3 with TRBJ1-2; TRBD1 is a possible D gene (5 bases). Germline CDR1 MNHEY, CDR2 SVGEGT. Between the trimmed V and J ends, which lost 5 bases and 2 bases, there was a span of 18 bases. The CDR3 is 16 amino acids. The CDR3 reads CASSQISPGRNYGYTF. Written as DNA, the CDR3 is TGTGCCAGCAGTCAAATTAGCCCGGGACGGAACTATGGCTACACCTTC.

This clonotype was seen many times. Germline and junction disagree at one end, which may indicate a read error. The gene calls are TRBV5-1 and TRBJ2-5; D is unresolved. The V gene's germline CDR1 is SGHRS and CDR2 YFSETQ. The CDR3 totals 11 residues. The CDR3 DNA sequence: TGTGCCAGCAGCTTTCAAGAGACCCAGTACTTC. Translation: CASSFQETQYF.

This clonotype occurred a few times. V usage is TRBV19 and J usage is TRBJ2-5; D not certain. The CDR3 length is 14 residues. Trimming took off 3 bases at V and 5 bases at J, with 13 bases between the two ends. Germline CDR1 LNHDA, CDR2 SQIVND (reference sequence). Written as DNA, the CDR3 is TGTGCCAGTAGTATGGACCGCGCCATGGAGACCCAGTACTTC. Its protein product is CASSMDRAMETQYF.

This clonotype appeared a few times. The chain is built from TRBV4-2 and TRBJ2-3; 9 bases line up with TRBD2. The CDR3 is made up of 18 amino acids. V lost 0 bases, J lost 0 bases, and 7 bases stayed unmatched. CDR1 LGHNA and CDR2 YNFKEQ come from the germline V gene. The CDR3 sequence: CASSQDGFSGSSTDTQYF. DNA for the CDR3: TGTGCCAGCAGCCAAGACGGTTTTAGCGGGAGTAGCACAGATACGCAGTATTTT.

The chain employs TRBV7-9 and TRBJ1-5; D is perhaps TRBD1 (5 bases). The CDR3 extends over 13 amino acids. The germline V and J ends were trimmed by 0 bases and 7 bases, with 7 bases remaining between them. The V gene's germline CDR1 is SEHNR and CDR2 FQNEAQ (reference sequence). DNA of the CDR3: TGTGCCAGCAGCTTAGCCAGGGACCAGCCCCAGCATTTT. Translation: CASSLARDQPQHF.

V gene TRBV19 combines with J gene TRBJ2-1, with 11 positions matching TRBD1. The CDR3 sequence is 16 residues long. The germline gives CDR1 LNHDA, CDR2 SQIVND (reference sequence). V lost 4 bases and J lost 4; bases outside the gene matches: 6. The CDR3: CASSTQGQGAYNEQFF. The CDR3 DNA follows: TGTGCCAGTAGTACCCAAGGACAGGGGGCATACAATGAGCAGTTCTTC.

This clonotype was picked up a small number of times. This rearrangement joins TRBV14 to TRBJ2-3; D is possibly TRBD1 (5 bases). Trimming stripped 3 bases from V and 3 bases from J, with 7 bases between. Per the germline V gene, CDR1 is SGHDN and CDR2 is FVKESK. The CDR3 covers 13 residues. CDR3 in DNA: TGTGCCAGCAGCCAGCAGGGTACAGATACGCAGTATTTT. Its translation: CASSQQGTDTQYF.

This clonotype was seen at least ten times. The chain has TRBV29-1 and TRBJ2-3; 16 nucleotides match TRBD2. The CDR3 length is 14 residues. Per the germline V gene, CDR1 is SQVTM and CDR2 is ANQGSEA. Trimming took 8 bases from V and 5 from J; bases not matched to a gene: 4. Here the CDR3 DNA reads TGCAGCACGGGACTAGCGGGAGGGCAAGATACGCAGTATTTT. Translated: CSTGLAGGQDTQYF.

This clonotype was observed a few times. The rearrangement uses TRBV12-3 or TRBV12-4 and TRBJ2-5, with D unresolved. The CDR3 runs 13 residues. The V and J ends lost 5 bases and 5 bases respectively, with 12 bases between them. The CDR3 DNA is TGTGCCAGCAGTCCGGTCTCTGGGGAGACCCAGTACTTC. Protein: CASSPVSGETQYF.

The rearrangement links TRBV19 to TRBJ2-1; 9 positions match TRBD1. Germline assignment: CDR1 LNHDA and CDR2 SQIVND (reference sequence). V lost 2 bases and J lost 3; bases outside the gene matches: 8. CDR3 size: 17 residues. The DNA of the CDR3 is TGTGCCAGTAGTATAAAAACAGGGGGCGGTAACTACAATGAGCAGTTCTTC. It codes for CASSIKTGGGNYNEQFF.

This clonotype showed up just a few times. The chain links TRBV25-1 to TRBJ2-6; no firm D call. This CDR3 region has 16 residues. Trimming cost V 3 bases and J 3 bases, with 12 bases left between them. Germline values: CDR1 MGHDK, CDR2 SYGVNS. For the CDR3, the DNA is TGTGCCAGCAGTGAGGCAGGCTTAGGTGGGGCCAACGTCCTGACTTTC. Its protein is CASSEAGLGGANVLTF.